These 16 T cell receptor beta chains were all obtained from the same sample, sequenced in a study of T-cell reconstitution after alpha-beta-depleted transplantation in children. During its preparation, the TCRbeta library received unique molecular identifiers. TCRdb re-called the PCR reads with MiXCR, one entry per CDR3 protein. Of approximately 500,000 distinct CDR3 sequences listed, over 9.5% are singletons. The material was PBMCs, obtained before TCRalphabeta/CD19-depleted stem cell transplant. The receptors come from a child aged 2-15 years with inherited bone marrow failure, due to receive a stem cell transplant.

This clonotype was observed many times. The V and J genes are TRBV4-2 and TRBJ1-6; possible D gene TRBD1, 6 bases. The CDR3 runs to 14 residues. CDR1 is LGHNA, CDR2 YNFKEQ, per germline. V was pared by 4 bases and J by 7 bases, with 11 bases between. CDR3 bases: TGTGCCAGCAGCCCGGGACACCTAAATTCACCCCTCCACTTT. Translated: CASSPGHLNSPLHF.

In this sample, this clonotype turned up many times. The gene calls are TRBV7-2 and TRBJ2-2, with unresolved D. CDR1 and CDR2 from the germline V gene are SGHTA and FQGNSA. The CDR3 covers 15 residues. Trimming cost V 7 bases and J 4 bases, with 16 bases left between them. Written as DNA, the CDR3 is TGTGCCAGCAACCCTTGGGTCCCCCCCACCGGGGAGCTGTTTTTT. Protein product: CASNPWVPPTGELFF.

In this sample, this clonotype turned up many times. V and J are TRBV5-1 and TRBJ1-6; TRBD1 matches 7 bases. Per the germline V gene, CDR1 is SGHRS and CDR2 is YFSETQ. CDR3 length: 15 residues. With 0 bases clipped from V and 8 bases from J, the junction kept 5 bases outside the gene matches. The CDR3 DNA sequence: TGCGCCAGCAGCTTGGATCCAGGGGGAGATTCACCCCTCCACTTT. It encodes CASSLDPGGDSPLHF.

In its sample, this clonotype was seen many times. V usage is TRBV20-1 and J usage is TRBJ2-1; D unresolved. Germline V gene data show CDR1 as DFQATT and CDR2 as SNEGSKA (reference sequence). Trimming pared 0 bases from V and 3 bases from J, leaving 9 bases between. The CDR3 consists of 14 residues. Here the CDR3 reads CSARDLLFYNEQFF. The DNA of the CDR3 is TGCAGTGCTAGAGATCTACTCTTCTACAATGAGCAGTTCTTC.

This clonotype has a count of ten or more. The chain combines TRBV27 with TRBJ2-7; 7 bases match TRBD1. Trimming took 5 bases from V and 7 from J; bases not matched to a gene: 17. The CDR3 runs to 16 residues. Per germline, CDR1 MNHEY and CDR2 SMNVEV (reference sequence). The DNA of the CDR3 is TGTGCCAGCAGTGCCTCTTCCGGGACAGCGATCCTAGAGCAGTACTTC. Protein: CASSASSGTAILEQYF.

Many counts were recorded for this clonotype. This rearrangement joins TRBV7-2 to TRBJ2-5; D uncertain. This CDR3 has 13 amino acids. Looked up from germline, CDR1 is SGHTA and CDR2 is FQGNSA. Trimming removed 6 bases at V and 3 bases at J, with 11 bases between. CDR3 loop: CASSGANKETQYF. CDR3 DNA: TGTGCCAGCAGTGGCGCGAACAAAGAGACCCAGTACTTC.

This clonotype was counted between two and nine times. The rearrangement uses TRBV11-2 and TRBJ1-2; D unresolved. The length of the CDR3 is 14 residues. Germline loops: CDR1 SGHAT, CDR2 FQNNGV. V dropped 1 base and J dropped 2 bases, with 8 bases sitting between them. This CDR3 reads CASSLVAANYGYTF. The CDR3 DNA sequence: TGTGCCAGCAGCTTAGTGGCCGCGAACTATGGCTACACCTTC.

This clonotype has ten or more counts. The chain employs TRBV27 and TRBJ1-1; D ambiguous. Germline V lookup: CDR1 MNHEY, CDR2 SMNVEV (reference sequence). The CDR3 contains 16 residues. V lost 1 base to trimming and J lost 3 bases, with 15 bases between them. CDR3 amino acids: CASSLYLAWSHTEAFF. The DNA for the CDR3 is TGTGCCAGCAGTTTATATCTCGCGTGGTCCCACACTGAAGCTTTCTTT.

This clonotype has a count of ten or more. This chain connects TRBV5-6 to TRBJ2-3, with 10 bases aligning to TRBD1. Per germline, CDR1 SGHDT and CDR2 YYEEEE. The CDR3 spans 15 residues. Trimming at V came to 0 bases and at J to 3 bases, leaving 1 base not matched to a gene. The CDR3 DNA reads TGTGCCAGCAGCTTGGGGGGACAGGGGACAGATACGCAGTATTTT. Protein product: CASSLGGQGTDTQYF.

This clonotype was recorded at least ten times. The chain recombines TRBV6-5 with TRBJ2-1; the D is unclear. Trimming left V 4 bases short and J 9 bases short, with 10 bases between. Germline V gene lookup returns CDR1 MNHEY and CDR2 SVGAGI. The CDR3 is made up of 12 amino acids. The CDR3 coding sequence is TGTGCCAGCAGTTTCAACGAGCGTGAGCAGTTCTTC. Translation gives CASSFNEREQFF.

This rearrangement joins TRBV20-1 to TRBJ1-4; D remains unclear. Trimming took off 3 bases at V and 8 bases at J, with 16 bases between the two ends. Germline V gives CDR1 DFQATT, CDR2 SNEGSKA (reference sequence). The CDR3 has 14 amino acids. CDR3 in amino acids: CSARWSGSGEKLFF. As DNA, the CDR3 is TGCAGTGCTAGGTGGTCGGGGTCGGGAGAAAAACTGTTTTTT.

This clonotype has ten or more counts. The CDR3 DNA is TGTGCCAGCAGCTTTCCCCCTGCCCCCCAGAACACCGGGGAGCTGTTTTTT. It is translated as CASSFPPAPQNTGELFF. The V and J genes are TRBV7-6 and TRBJ2-2, with D uncertain. The CDR3 extends over 17 amino acids. Looked up from germline, CDR1 is SGHVS and CDR2 is FNYEAQ. V shed 3 bases and J shed 1 base, with 15 bases lying between them.

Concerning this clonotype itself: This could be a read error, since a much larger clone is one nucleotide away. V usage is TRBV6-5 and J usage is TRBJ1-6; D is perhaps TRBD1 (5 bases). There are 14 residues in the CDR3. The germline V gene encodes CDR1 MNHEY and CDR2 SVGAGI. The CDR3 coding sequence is TGTGCCGGCAGTTATACGGGGGTCGTTTCACCCCTCCACTTT. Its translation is CAGSYTGVVSPLHF.

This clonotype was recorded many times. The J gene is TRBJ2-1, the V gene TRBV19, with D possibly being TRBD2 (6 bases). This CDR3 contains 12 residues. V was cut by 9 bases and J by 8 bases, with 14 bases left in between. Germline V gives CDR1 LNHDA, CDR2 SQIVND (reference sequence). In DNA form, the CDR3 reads TGTGCCAGCCGGGACTTGACGGATGAGCAGTTCTTC. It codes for CASRDLTDEQFF.

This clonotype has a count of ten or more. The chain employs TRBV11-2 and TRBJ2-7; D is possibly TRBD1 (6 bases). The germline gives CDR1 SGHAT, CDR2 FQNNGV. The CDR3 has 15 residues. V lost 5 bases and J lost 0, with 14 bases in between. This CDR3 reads CASSDSTGSSYEQYF. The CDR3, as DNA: TGTGCCAGCAGCGACTCGACAGGAAGCTCCTACGAGCAGTACTTC.

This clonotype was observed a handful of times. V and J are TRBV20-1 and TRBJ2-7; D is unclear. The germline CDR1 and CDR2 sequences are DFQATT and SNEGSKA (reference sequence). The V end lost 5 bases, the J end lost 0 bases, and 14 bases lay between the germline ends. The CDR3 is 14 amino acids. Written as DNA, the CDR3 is TGCAGTGCTTACTCAGCTGCCCGCTCCTACGAGCAGTACTTC. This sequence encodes CSAYSAARSYEQYF.